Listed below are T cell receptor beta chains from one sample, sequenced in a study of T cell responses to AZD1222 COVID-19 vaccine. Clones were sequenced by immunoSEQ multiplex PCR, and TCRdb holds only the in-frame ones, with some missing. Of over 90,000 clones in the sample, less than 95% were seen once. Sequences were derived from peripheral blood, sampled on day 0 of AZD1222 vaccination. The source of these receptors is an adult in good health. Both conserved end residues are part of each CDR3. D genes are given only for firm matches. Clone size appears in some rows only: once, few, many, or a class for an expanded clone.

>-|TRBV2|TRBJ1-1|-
TGTGCCAGCAAACCCGGGGGTCAGGGTGTCCCTGAAGCTTTCTTT
CASKPGGQGVPEAFF
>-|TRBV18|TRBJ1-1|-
TGTGCCAGCTCACCTCGACAGGACAATGAAGCTTTCTTT
CASSPRQDNEAFF
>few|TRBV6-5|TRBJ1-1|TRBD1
TGTGCCAGCAGAAGGGGGACAGGGGGCCCTGAAGCTTTCTTT
CASRRGTGGPEAFF
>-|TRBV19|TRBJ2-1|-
TGTGCCAGTAGTATGATCTATAATGAGCAGTTCTTC
CASSMIYNEQFF
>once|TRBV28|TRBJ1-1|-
TGTGCCAGCGAGGGAAACACTGAAGCTTTCTTT
CASEGNTEAFF
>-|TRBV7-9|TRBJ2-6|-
TGTGCCAGCAGCTTATTAAGAGGCATTGGGGCCAACGTCCTGACTTTC
CASSLLRGIGANVLTF
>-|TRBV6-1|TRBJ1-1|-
TGTGCCAGCAGTGAAGAGGTCGGACGAACCCCTGAAGCTTTCTTT
CASSEEVGRTPEAFF
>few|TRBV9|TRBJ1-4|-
TGTGCCAGCAGCCGGGACACCTCAGGAGAAAAACTGTTTTTT
CASSRDTSGEKLFF
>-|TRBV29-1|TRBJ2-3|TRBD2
TGCAGCGTTGAACGGGAAGGGTTAGCGGGAGATACGCAGTATTTT
CSVEREGLAGDTQYF
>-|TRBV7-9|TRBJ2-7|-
TGTGCCAGCAGCCCCCCCACCAGGGGCTACGAGCAGTACTTC
CASSPPTRGYEQYF
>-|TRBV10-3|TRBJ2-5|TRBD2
TGTGCCATCAGTGTTTTGTCACTAGCGAATTTGTACTTC
CAISVLSLANLYF
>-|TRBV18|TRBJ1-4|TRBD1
TGTGCCAGCCAAGAGGGGGCCGAAAAACTGTTTTTT
CASQEGAEKLFF
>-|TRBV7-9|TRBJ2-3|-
TGTGCCAGCAGCCCCCTCGGACGCGCAACGCAGTATTTT
CASSPLGRATQYF
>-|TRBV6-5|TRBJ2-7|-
TGTGCCAGCAGTTACGTCCCGGGGACGGACGAGCAGTACTTC
CASSYVPGTDEQYF
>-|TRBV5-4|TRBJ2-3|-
TGTGCCAGCAGTAAGGGAGGGGGGGGGACCTCCACAGATACGCAGTATTTT
CASSKGGGGTSTDTQYF
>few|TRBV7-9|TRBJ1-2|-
TGTGCCAGCAGCTTAGCCTCGAGGGGTAACTATGGCTACACCTTC
CASSLASRGNYGYTF
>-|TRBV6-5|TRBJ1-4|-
TGTGCCAGCATAGACTGGAGTGAAAAACTGTTTTTT
CASIDWSEKLFF
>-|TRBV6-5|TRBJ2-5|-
TGTGCCAGCAGTTTGCCGGGACACACTGGGGAGACCCAGTACTTC
CASSLPGHTGETQYF
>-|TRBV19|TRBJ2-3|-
TGTGCCAGTAGATCCCACTCTGGGGCCGGGGATTCAGATACGCAGTATTTT
CASRSHSGAGDSDTQYF
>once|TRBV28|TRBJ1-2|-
TGTGCCAGCAGTTTAGGGGTGGATGGCTACACCTTC
CASSLGVDGYTF
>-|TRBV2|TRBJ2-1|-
TGTGCCAGCAGTGAAGATGTGGGCCCGGTATACAATGAGCAGTTCTTC
CASSEDVGPVYNEQFF
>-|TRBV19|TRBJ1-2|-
TGTGCCAGTAGTATTTCCCGAAACCATTATGGCTACACCTTC
CASSISRNHYGYTF
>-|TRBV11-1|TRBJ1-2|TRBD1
TGTGCCAGCAGCTTAGAACAGGGGGCGCGTGGCTACACCTTC
CASSLEQGARGYTF
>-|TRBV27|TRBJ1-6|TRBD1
TGTGCCAGCAGTAGCGGGACAGTAATTAATTCACCCCTCCACTTT
CASSSGTVINSPLHF
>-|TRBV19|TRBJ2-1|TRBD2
TGTGCCAGTAGTATAAGGCGGGGGGGCTCCTACAATGAGCAGTTCTTC
CASSIRRGGSYNEQFF
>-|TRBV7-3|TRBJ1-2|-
TGTGCCAGCAGCCTCTACCCAGGGAATGTTGGCTACACCTTC
CASSLYPGNVGYTF
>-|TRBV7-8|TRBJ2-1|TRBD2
TGTGCCAGCAGCCCCGGGACTAGCGGGACCTACAATGAGCAGTTCTTC
CASSPGTSGTYNEQFF
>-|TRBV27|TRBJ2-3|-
TGTGCCAGCAGTTCCGGACACACAGATACGCAGTATTTT
CASSSGHTDTQYF
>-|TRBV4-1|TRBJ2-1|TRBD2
TGCGCCAGCGTGGGGGGGAAACACAATGAGCAGTTCTTC
CASVGGKHNEQFF
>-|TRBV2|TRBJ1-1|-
TGTGCCATCCTCGGTGGGCAAAACACTGAAGCTTTCTTT
CAILGGQNTEAFF
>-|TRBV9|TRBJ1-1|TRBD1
TGTGCCAGCAGCGCCGAACCGGGACAGGGGGCTTTGGACACTGAAGCTTTCTTT
CASSAEPGQGALDTEAFF
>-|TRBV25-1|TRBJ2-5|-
TGTGCCAGCACTGAACCGGGCAGGGCCAAAGAGACCCAGTACTTC
CASTEPGRAKETQYF
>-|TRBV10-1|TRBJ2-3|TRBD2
TGCGCCAGCAGGGATGGGACTACCCCTCGGGATACGCAGTATTTT
CASRDGTTPRDTQYF
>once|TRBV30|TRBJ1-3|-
TGTGCCTGGATAGTCAGAGGCTCTGGAAACACCATATATTTT
CAWIVRGSGNTIYF
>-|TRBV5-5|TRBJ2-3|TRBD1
TGTGCCAGCAGCTCAGACAGGGATTCCGGCACAGATACGCAGTATTTT
CASSSDRDSGTDTQYF
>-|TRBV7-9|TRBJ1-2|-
TGTGCCAGCAGCACCCTAACCACAACAGGGAAAAGAAACTATGGCTACACCTTC
CASSTLTTTGKRNYGYTF